This entry is about one T cell receptor beta chain. The antigen it recognizes is unknown. Base qualities are missing; no much larger clone stands one base away. All of the isolated RNA was reverse transcribed with the High Capacity cDNA Reverse Transcription Kit, so expressed TCRB transcripts were sequenced. Deep immunoSEQ sequencing was applied to naive, central memory and regulatory T cell samples, giving an average of approximately 4 million total reads per sample. Sorted cells were lysed in RLT buffer, and RNA was extracted using DNase-treated RNeasy Micro or Mini kits according to cell number. Each cell subset was processed on its own to prevent cross-contamination, while patient and healthy donor samples were processed together. Using the immunoSEQ multiplex PCR, TCRB sequences were amplified from cDNA into 87-bp fragments spanning the CDR3 region. Sequencing of the amplicons was done on the Illumina HiSeq platform. The published analysis was carried out like this. PCR bias was corrected computationally using synthetic template baselines, and reads within Hamming distance 2 were collapsed, with unmergeable singletons discarded. Reads were aligned against IMGT to assign V, D and J genes, CDR3 length and insertions or deletions at six rearrangement sites. Within each subset, clonotype counts were normalized to sorted cell number, after which true diversity and Gini coefficients were computed with the tcR R package. The overlap coefficient, calculated on TCRB nucleotide sequences, was used to measure repertoire sharing. Out-of-frame TCRB sequences from naive cells were analyzed as a proxy for the pre-selection repertoire. The source is immuneACCESS, and TCRdb retained only in-frame sequences with V and J called. Part of the clones is not carried over; for the studies checked, unresolved V genes explain less than half of this, and the remainder is unexplained. V and J calls and clone size follow that table, whereas D and trimming were derived from the DNA. A total of 350,000 to 450,000 clones appear in this sample, roughly 16% of them only once. The top ten clones comprise under 0.02% of the sample.

The data derive from a study of beta chain features in type 1 diabetes listed by TCRdb under 2018. In terms of the full investigation: Mean age, gender distribution, total cell number and subset yield did not differ between patients and healthy donors. In the study, TCRB repertoires of sorted circulating CD4+ T cell subsets from recently diagnosed type 1 diabetes patients were compared with those of matched healthy donors. Whereas all 28 donors provided naive and central memory subsets, regulatory and stem cell-like memory subsets were isolated from just 8 patients and about 8 healthy donors. A total of about 110 million sorted cells were examined across all samples, and the number of cells per subset was strongly correlated with RNA yield. Broader findings and caveats from the paper: Type 1 diabetes patients showed a moderate but significant shortening of TCRB CDR3 length in all four CD4+ subsets. PCR might favor shorter templates, but patient and control samples were amplified and corrected together, so any skew would affect both groups equally. Because the HLA sub-analyses included only small numbers of individuals, any influence of HLA type on TCRB rearrangement was left unresolved. Because cDNA was sequenced instead of genomic DNA, highly expressing activated cells could be over-represented, though the groups showed no difference in activation or CD3 levels. Naive, central memory and regulatory TCRB repertoires appeared to be more alike among patients than among healthy donors. At VDJ recombination sites, patients with type 1 diabetes made fewer insertions and deleted more nucleotides, a pattern implying thymic rearrangement abnormalities.

From each donor, a single peripheral blood sample of 90 to 150 mL on average was drawn into heparinised tubes. A BD FACSAria II was used to sort naive, central memory, regulatory and stem cell-like memory CD4+ T cells with a panel that included CD45RO, CCR7, CD25, CD127, CD95 and CD27. Purity was above 95% for every sorted population. PBMCs were isolated right away by Lymphoprep density gradient centrifugation and were stained directly, without culture. So that batch effects would be minimized, each experiment stained and sorted samples in pairs, pairing one healthy donor with one patient. Sequenced input: naive CD4+ T cells from blood. The cell subset or site label, as the study defines it: true naive CD4+ T cells. This receptor was taken from a woman aged 18-29 years in good health.

The CDR3: CATGQGMNTEAFF. The nucleotide sequence reads TGTGCCACAGGACAGGGGATGAACACTGAAGCTTTCTTT. The chain is assembled from TRBV5-4 and TRBJ1-1; TRBD1 agrees with 9 junctional bases. The germline V gene (reference sequence) specifies SGHNT as CDR1 and YYREEE as CDR2. The CDR3 sequence holds 13 residues, the cysteine and phenylalanine included. Only the CDR3 DNA stays, 39 bases, in frame from base 1. Relative to germline, V is missing 9 bases and J is missing 0 bases, with 3 bases of the junction outside any gene match.